This T cell receptor (beta chain) was obtained from a study of shared clonotypes between healthy human individuals. This clone was detected only once. Sequence at one end of the junction differs from germline and may be a read error. CDR1 and CDR2 from the germline V gene are ENHRY and SYGVKD. This CDR3 spans 14 amino acids. Only in-frame clones appear in the TCRdb table, and some are missing; sequencing was by immunoSEQ multiplex PCR. The sample lists a few million clones, 90% to 95% occurring once. This sequence originates from a man aged 18 to 30 in good health. The source material was naive CD4+ T cells sorted from blood. The subset: CD45RA+ positively selected. The chain carries TRBV10-3 and TRBJ1-3; D ambiguous. As DNA, the CDR3 is TGTGCCATCAATGAGGGTACTTCTGGAAACACCATATATTTT. Translating gives CAINEGTSGNTIYF.